The entry that follows covers one T cell receptor (beta chain) sequence. This specimen belongs to a study of blood T cell repertoires in COVID-19. Study in general: Sources were T cells, B-cell-depleted T cells, or PBMCs; the material itself was cDNA or gDNA.

The table came from immunoSEQ multiplex PCR; TCRdb's copy has only in-frame clones and leaves some out. The profile shows some 95,000 clones, around three quarters of them singletons. The receptor comes from a man between 50 and 59 years old who had recovered from COVID-19. Sequenced sample: peripheral blood.

The CDR3 nucleotides are TGTGCCAGTAGTATTAGGGGCCGAGCCAACACCGGGGAGCTGTTTTTT. Encoded protein: CASSIRGRANTGELFF. The rearrangement links TRBV19 to TRBJ2-2; maybe TRBD1 (5 bases). The germline CDR1 and CDR2 sequences are LNHDA and SQIVND (reference sequence). The V end was cut by 3 bases, the J end by 2 bases, with 13 bases between. The CDR3 is 16 residues long.